The entry that follows covers one TCR beta chain sequence. Its antigen remains unknown. At one end the junction does not follow the germline gene, possibly because of a read error. Amplification of TCR alpha and beta CDR3 regions from RNA used iRepertoire nested multiplex PCR. One-step reverse transcription and amplification started from approximately 100-400 ng of tissue mRNA or PBMC total RNA. TCRdb redid the calling of the multiplex PCR reads with MiXCR, one entry per CDR3 protein. The sample consists of around 170,000 distinct CDR3 sequences, roughly 45% of them appearing once. The sample comes from a study of glioma-infiltrating T cells. Study-level results: Only very few CDR3 sequences appeared in both tissue and blood. Gliomas, especially low-grade, showed above-expected tissue-blood divergence; non-neoplastic patients showed below.

This CDR3 region has 14 residues. Germline V gene data show CDR1 as DFQATT and CDR2 as SNEGSKA (reference sequence). The sequence was obtained from a human donor with low-grade glioma or glioblastoma, undergoing nonglioma brain surgery, or in good health (not recorded which). Sequencing input: glioma tissue, nonneoplastic brain tissue, or PBMCs (not recorded which). This chain uses TRBV20-1 with TRBJ2-3; D is possibly TRBD2 (6 bases). The CDR3: CGASVTAGEDTQYF. CDR3 DNA sequence: TGCGGTGCTAGTGTAACAGCGGGTGAAGATACGCAGTATTTT.